The subject of this entry is one TCR beta chain. The target antigen is unknown. Production of TCR beta cDNA relied on 5'RACE template switching with UMIs. TCRdb re-called the 5' RACE reads and shows each CDR3 protein once, DNA omitted. The listing contains some 280,000 distinct CDR3 sequences. This CDR3 has 16 amino acids. Germline assignment: CDR1 MNHEY and CDR2 SVGEGT. This sample is part of a study of T cells expressing NK-cell markers. Across the whole study: CD3+CD56+NKG2C+, CD3+CD56+NKG2C- and CD3+CD56-NKG2C+ T cells, once sorted, supplied the TCR beta repertoires.

Study-wide findings and caveats: The CD3+CD56-NKG2C+ fraction was also led by these clonotypes in a few donors. NKG2C+ dominant clonotypes from over five donors made up about 1.0-7.5% of CD8+ T cells.

The sequenced sample consisted of blood T cells: a sorted CD56 or NKG2C T cell subset, CD4+ or CD8+ T cells, or bulk PBMC T cells (not recorded which). The V call is TRBV6-2 or TRBV6-3, the J call TRBJ2-5. This clonotype was obtained from a man aged 18 to 30 in good health. CDR3 region: CASSYYPSGDKETQYF.